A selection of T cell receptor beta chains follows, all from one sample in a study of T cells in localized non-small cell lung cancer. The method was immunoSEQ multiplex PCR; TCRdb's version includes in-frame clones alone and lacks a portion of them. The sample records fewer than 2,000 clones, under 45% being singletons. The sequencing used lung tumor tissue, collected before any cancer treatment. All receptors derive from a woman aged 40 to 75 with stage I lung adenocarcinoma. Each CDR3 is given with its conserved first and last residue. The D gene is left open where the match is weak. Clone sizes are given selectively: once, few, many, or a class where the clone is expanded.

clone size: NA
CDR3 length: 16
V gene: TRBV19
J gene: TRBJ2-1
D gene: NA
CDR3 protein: CASTTPRASSYNEQFF
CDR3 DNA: TGTGCCAGTACTACCCCCAGGGCCAGCTCCTACAATGAGCAGTTCTTC

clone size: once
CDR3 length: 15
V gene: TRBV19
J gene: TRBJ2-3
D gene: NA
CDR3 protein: CASSIAGGSTDTQYF
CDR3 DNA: TGTGCCAGTAGTATAGCGGGGGGCAGCACAGATACGCAGTATTTT

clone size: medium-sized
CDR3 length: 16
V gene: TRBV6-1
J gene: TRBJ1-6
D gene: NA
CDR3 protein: CAISEVHDSYNSPLHF
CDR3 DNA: TGTGCCATCAGTGAAGTACATGACTCCTATAATTCACCCCTCCACTTT

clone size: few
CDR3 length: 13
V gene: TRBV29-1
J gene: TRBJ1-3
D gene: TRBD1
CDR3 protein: CSVGQGNGNTIYF
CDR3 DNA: TGCAGCGTCGGACAGGGCAACGGAAACACCATATATTTT

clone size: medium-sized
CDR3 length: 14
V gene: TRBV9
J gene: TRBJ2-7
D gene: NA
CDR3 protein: CASSAGTLSYEQYF
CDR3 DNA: TGTGCCAGCAGCGCCGGGACACTATCCTACGAGCAGTACTTC

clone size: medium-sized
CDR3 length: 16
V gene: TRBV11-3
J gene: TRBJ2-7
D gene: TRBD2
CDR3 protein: CASSSAGGGGRYEQYF
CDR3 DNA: TGTGCCAGCAGCTCGGCCGGCGGGGGGGGCCGGTACGAGCAGTACTTC

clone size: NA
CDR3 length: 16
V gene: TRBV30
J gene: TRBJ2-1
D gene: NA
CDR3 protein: CAWSAGRDSLVDEQFF
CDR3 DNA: TGTGCCTGGAGTGCTGGACGGGACTCCCTTGTCGATGAGCAGTTCTTC

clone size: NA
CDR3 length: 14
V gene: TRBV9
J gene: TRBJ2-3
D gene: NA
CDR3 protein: CASSPQISTDTQYF
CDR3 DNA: TGTGCCAGCAGCCCACAGATTAGCACAGATACGCAGTATTTT

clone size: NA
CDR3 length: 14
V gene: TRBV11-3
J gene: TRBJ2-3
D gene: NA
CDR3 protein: CASSLELGGDTQYF
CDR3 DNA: TGTGCCAGCAGCTTAGAACTAGGGGGTGATACGCAGTATTTT

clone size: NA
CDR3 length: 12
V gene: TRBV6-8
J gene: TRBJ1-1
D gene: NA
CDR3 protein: CASSHRNTEAFF
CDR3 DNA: TGTGCCAGCAGTCACAGGAACACTGAAGCTTTCTTT

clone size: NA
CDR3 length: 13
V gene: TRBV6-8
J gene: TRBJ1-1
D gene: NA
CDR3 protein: CAISPRESTEAFF
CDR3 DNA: TGTGCCATCAGTCCCAGGGAGAGTACTGAAGCTTTCTTT

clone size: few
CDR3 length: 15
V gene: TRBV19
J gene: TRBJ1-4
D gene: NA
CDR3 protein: CASSIIGGFNEKLFF
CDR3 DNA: TGTGCCAGTAGTATAATCGGAGGGTTTAATGAAAAACTGTTTTTT

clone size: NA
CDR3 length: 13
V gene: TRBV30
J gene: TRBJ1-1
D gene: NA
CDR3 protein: CAWSGDPGAEAFF
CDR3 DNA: TGTGCCTGGAGCGGGGACCCGGGTGCTGAAGCTTTCTTT

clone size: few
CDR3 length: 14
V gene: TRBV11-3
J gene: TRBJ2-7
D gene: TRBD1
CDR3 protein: CASSSRDRIDEQYF
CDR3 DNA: TGTGCCAGCAGCTCCCGGGACAGGATAGACGAGCAGTACTTC

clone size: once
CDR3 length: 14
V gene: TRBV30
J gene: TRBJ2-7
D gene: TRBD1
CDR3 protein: CAWSVTGAVFGQYF
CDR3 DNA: TGTGCCTGGAGTGTGACAGGGGCCGTTTTTGGGCAGTACTTC

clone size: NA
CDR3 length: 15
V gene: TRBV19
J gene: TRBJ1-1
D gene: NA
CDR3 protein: CASSMGSRGLSGAFF
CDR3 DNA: TGTGCCAGTAGTATGGGGAGCCGGGGTCTCAGTGGAGCTTTCTTT

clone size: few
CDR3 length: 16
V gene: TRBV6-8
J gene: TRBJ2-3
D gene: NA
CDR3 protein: CASSLIGRTSTDTQYF
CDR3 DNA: TGTGCCAGCAGTCTCATCGGACGGACTAGCACAGATACGCAGTATTTT

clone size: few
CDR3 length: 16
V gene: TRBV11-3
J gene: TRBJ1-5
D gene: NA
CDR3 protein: CASSPRGGMSNQPQHF
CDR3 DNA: TGTGCCAGCAGCCCTCGGGGGGGAATGAGCAATCAGCCCCAGCATTTT

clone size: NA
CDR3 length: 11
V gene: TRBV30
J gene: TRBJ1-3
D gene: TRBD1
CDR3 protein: CAWGQGNTIYF
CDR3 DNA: TGTGCCTGGGGACAGGGCAACACCATATATTTT

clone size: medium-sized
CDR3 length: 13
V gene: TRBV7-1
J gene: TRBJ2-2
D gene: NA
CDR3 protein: CASSSGRTGELFF
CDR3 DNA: TGTGCCAGCAGCTCCGGACGGACCGGGGAGCTGTTTTTT

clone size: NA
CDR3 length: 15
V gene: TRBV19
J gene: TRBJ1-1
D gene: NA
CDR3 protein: CASSIDWGGKVEAFF
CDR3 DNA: TGTGCCAGTAGTATAGATTGGGGGGGAAAGGTTGAAGCTTTCTTT

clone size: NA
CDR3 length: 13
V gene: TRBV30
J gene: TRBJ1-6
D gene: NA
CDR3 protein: CAWSETHNSPLHF
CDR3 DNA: TGTGCCTGGAGTGAGACACATAATTCACCCCTCCACTTT

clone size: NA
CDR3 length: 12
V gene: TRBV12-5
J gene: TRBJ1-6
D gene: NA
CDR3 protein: CASGFRNSPLHF
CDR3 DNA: TGTGCTAGTGGCTTTAGAAATTCACCTCTCCACTTT

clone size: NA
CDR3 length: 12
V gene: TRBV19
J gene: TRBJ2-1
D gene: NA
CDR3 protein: CASSQRDNEQFF
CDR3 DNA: TGTGCCAGTAGCCAAAGGGACAATGAGCAGTTCTTC

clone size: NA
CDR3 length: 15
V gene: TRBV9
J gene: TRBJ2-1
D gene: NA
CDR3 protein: CASSVAGSGNNEQFF
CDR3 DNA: TGTGCCAGCAGCGTAGCCGGCTCAGGGAACAATGAGCAGTTCTTC

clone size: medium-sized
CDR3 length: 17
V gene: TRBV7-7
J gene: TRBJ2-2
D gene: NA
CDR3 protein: CASSLFTSSHRTGELFF
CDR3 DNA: TGTGCCAGCAGCTTATTCACGTCGTCACACCGCACCGGGGAGCTGTTTTTT

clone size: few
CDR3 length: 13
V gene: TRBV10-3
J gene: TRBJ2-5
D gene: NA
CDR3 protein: CAISEGQQETQYF
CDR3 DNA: TGTGCCATCAGTGAGGGGCAGCAAGAGACCCAGTACTTC

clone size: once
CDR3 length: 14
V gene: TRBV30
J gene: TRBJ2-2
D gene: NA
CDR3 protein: CAWSTGLGTGELFF
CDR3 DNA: TGTGCCTGGAGTACGGGGTTGGGGACCGGGGAGCTGTTTTTT

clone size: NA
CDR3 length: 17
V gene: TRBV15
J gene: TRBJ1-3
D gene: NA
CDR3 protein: CATSRDEGRVYGNTIYF
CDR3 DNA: TGTGCCACCAGCAGAGATGAGGGCAGGGTGTACGGAAACACCATATATTTT

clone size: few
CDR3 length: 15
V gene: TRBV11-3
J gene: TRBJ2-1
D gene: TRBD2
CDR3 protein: CASSPQTSGGAKQFF
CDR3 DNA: TGTGCCAGCAGCCCTCAGACTAGCGGGGGGGCAAAGCAGTTCTTC

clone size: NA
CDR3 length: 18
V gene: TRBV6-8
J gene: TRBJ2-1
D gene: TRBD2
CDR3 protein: CASSYSGLAGSSYNEQFF
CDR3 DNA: TGTGCCAGCAGTTACTCCGGACTAGCGGGGAGCTCCTACAATGAGCAGTTCTTC

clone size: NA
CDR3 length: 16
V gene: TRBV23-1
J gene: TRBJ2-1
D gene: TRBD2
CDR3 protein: CASSQSGLAIYNEQFF
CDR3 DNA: TGCGCCAGCAGTCAATCGGGACTAGCGATCTACAATGAGCAGTTCTTC

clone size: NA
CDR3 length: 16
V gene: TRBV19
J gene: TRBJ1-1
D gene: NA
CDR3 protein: CASSITYGPSGTEAFF
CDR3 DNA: TGTGCCAGTAGTATAACGTATGGCCCCTCAGGCACTGAAGCTTTCTTT

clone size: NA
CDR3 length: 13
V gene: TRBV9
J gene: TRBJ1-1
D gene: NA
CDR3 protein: CASSAGQRTEAFF
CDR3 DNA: TGTGCCAGCAGCGCCGGACAGCGCACTGAAGCTTTCTTT

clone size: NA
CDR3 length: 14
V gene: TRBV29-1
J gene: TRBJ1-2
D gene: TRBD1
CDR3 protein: CSVTGQLIEGGYTF
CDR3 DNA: TGCAGCGTCACGGGACAGTTGATAGAAGGAGGCTACACCTTC

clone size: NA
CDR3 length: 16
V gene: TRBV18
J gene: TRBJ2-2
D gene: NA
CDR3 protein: CASSPRVTGNTGELFF
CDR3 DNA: TGTGCCAGCTCACCACGCGTGACAGGGAACACCGGGGAGCTGTTTTTT

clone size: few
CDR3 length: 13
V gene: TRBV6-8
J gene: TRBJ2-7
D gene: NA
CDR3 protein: CASRPGMTYEQYF
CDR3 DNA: TGTGCCAGCAGACCCGGAATGACCTACGAGCAGTACTTC

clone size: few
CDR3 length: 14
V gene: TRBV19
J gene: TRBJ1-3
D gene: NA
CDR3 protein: CASTRGGSGNTIYF
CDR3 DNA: TGTGCCAGTACTAGAGGGGGATCTGGAAACACCATATATTTT

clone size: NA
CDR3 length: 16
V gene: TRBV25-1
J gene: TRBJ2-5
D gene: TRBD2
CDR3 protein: CASSPPSGGLEETQYF
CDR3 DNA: TGTGCCAGCAGCCCACCTAGCGGGGGGCTTGAAGAGACCCAGTACTTC

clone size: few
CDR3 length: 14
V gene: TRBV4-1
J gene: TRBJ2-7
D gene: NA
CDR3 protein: CASSLTSDTYEQYF
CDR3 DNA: TGCGCCAGCAGCCTGACATCGGACACCTACGAGCAGTACTTC

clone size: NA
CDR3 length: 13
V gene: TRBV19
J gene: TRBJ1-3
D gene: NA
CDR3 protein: CASSPTGGNTIYF
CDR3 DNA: TGTGCCAGTAGCCCGACAGGAGGAAACACCATATATTTT

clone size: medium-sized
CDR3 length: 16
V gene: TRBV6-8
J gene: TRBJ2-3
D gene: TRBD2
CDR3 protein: CASSATSGGPRGTQYF
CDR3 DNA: TGTGCCAGCAGCGCGACTAGCGGGGGACCCAGGGGTACGCAGTATTTT

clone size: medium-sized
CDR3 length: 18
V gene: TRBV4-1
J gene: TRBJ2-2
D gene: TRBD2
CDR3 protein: CASSPGGGVQTNTGELFF
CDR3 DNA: TGCGCCAGCAGCCCCGGGGGAGGGGTTCAAACGAACACCGGGGAGCTGTTTTTT

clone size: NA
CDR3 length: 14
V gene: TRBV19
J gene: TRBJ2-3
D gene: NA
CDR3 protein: CASSLANRADTQYF
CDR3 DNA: TGTGCCAGTAGTCTGGCGAACCGGGCAGATACGCAGTATTTT

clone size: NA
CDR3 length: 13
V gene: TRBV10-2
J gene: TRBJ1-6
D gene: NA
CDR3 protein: CASSEGGKSPLHF
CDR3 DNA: TGCGCCAGCAGTGAAGGGGGGAAATCACCCCTCCACTTT

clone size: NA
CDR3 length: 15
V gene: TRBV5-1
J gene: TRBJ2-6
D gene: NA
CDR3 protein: CASSWDGFGANVLTF
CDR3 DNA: TGCGCCAGCAGCTGGGACGGGTTCGGGGCCAACGTCCTGACTTTC

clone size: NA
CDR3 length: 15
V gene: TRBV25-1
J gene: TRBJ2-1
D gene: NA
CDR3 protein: CASSELRAARDEQFF
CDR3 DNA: TGTGCCAGCAGTGAATTGAGGGCAGCAAGGGATGAGCAGTTCTTC

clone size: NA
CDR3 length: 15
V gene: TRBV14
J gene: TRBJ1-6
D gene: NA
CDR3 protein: CASSYYYGSNSPLHF
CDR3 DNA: TGTGCCAGCAGCTACTATTATGGGAGTAATTCACCCCTCCACTTT